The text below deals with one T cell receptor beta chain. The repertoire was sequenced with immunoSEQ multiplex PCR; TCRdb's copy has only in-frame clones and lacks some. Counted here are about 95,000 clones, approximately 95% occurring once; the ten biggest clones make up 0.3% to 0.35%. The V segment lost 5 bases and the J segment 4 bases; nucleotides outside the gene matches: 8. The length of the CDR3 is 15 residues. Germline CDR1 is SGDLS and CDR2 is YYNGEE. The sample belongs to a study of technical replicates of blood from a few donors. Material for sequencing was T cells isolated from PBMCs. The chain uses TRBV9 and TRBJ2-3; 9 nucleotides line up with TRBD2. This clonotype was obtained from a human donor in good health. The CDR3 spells CASSVSGRGPDTQYF. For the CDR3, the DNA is TGTGCCAGCAGTGTTAGCGGGAGAGGCCCAGATACGCAGTATTTT. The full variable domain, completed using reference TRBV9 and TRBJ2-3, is DSGVTQTPKHLITATGQRVTLRCSPRSGDLSVYWYQQSLDQGLQFLIQYYNGEERAKGNILERFSAQQFPDLHSELNLSSLELGDSALYFCASSVSGRGPDTQYFGPGTRLTVL.